These T cell receptor beta chains were read from a single sample in a study of response to subunit inactivated influenza vaccine. A single record per CDR3 protein comes from TCRdb applying MiXCR to the RT-PCR reads. The table records more than 150,000 distinct CDR3 sequences, about 9.3% of them present only once. Sequencing used non-naive T cells sorted from PBMCs, obtained on the day of vaccination. These TCRs come from a man in his forties or fifties who received an inactivated influenza vaccine. Both conserved end residues are part of each CDR3. A D gene is named only where the DNA matches it firmly. Size is stated for part of the rows, as once, few or many counts, or as a class when the clone is expanded.

cdr3_nt,cdr3_aa,v_call,d_call,j_call,clone_size
TGTGCCAGCAGTGAACTCTGGAACACTGAAGCTTTCTTT,CASSELWNTEAFF,TRBV6-1,NA,TRBJ1-1,few
TGTGCCAGCAGCGCCCGACTAGCGGGAGCGGCCGAGCAGTACTTC,CASSARLAGAAEQYF,TRBV7-2,TRBD2,TRBJ2-7,NA
TGTGCCACCAGCAGAGATCAGGGGGTAGATACGCAGTATTTT,CATSRDQGVDTQYF,TRBV15,TRBD1,TRBJ2-3,many
TGTGCTAGCAGCCCAGGTGAAGGTCAAGAGACCCAGTACTTC,CASSPGEGQETQYF,TRBV7-7,NA,TRBJ2-5,NA
TGCTGTGCTACCGCCGCAGCAGGACTAGCGGGAACTAACACCGGGGAGCTGTTTTTT,CCATAAAGLAGTNTGELFF,TRBV20-1,TRBD2,TRBJ2-2,NA
TGTGCCAGCAGTGCTCTAGCGGGGGAAAGGAATGAGCAGTTCTTC,CASSALAGERNEQFF,TRBV6-2/TRBV6-3,TRBD2,TRBJ2-1,few
TGTGCCAGCAAGACGACTAGCCTGGCGAATGAGCAGTTCTTC,CASKTTSLANEQFF,TRBV6-2/TRBV6-3,TRBD2,TRBJ2-1,few
TGCGCCAGCAGCTTGTCAGGGATTAACACTGAAGCTTTCTTT,CASSLSGINTEAFF,TRBV5-1,NA,TRBJ1-1,few
TGTGCCAGCAGCTCCTCTAGTTTCGAGACCCAGTACTTC,CASSSSSFETQYF,TRBV11-1,NA,TRBJ2-5,many
TGTGCCAGCAGTTTATCGGGACTAGGGACCGGTGAGCAGTTCTTC,CASSLSGLGTGEQFF,TRBV28,TRBD2,TRBJ2-1,NA
TGCAGCGTTGTGGGGGGTAGCGTGAATGAGCAGTTCTTC,CSVVGGSVNEQFF,TRBV29-1,NA,TRBJ2-1,NA
TGTGCCAGCACTCCGGCGGGCCAAGAGACCCAGTACTTC,CASTPAGQETQYF,TRBV2,NA,TRBJ2-5,few
TGTGCCAGCAGCGACACAGGGGGTTTTGAGACCCAGTACTTC,CASSDTGGFETQYF,TRBV27,TRBD1,TRBJ2-5,NA
TGTGCCAGCAGTTACGCTAGCAGCGAGCAGTACTTC,CASSYASSEQYF,TRBV6-6,NA,TRBJ2-7,NA
TGTGCCAGCAGTTTTTCCCGGGGCACTGAAGCTTTCTTT,CASSFSRGTEAFF,TRBV12-3/TRBV12-4,NA,TRBJ1-1,many
TGCGCCAGCAGTGACGGACCGGTCGGCACTGAAGCTTTCTTT,CASSDGPVGTEAFF,TRBV5-1,NA,TRBJ1-1,many
TGCGCCAGCAGCTGGGAGAAAAACACTGAAGCTTTCTTT,CASSWEKNTEAFF,TRBV5-1,NA,TRBJ1-1,NA
TGCAGTGCTAGAGATGCGGCTAGCGGAAACACCGGGGAGCTGTTTTTT,CSARDAASGNTGELFF,TRBV20-1,TRBD2,TRBJ2-2,many
TGTGCCAGCAGCTCGGGACGTAGGACCGGGGAGCTGTTTTTT,CASSSGRRTGELFF,TRBV14,NA,TRBJ2-2,many
TGTGCCAGCAGTGAATCGAGAAACACCATATATTTT,CASSESRNTIYF,TRBV6-1,NA,TRBJ1-3,few
TGCAGTGCTTCGGGAGGGTGGGATACGCAGTATTTT,CSASGGWDTQYF,TRBV20-1,TRBD2,TRBJ2-3,many
TGCGCCAGCAAGGGGCACGGTTCCCAGGCTAGCGCACAAGAGACCCAGTACTTC,CASKGHGSQASAQETQYF,TRBV10-2,NA,TRBJ2-5,few